This T cell receptor beta chain was recovered during a study of T cell repertoires in cytomegalovirus infection. The wider study: Indications of both CMV infection and matching HLA type were provided by public TCR beta signatures. Study-level findings and limits: Carriers of CMV plus the relevant HLA were identified by cumulative public TCR beta family frequency.

To note about this clonotype: Its matching antigen is unknown.

Using its own MiXCR run on the reads, TCRdb lists one record per CDR3 protein. The data contain approximately 770,000 distinct CDR3 sequences, almost 30% of them seen just once; the ten biggest clones take up 10% to 15%. CDR1 is MNHEY, CDR2 SMNVEV, per germline (reference sequence). The CDR3 runs to 19 residues. Germline trimming cut 6 bases from V and 4 bases from J; bases unmatched to any gene: 20. This clonotype was sampled from a human donor in good health (CMV status not recorded). Some clones in this sample may be carry-over from other donors' samples. J is TRBJ2-5 and V is TRBV27; 10 bases map to TRBD2. Sequencing used cultured CD8+ T cells from PBMCs, obtained from culture after CMV antigen stimulation. CDR3 in DNA: TGTGCCAGCAGCCCAAGACATCCGACTAGCGGGCCCTTCGGAGAGACCCAGTACTTC. It translates to CASSPRHPTSGPFGETQYF.